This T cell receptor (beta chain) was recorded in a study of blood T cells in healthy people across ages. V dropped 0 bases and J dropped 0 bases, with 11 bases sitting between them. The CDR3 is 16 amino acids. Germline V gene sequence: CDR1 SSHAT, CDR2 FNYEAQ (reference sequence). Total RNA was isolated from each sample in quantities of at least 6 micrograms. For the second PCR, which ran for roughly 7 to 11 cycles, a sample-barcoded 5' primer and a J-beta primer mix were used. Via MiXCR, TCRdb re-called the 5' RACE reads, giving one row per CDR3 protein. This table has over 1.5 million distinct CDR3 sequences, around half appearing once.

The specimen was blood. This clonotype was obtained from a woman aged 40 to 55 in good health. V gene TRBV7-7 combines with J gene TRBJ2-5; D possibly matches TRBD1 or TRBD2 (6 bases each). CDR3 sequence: CASSLAGGTHQETQYF. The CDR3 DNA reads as TGTGCCAGCAGCTTAGCTGGCGGGACACACCAAGAGACCCAGTACTTC.